The T cell receptor (beta chain) described here comes from a study of T cells in Graves' hyperthyroidism and ophthalmopathy. Template material for amplifying TCR beta CDR3 regions consisted of RNA transcripts. The TCR CDR3 first-round RT-PCR relied on the HTBI primer set. TCRdb called the multiplex PCR reads again in MiXCR, with one record for every CDR3 protein. This sample has about 180,000 distinct CDR3 sequences, with about a tenth found just once. This clonotype was seen many times. Hyperthyroidism had been newly diagnosed in patients aged 18 to 65, and its duration was under 2 months. Investigators excluded patients with uncontrolled infection, other autoimmune disease, pregnancy or lactation. After removal of 6 bases from V and 5 bases from J, the junction contained 7 bases not matched to a gene. Germline values: CDR1 DFQATT, CDR2 SNEGSKA (reference sequence). The CDR3 contains 12 residues.

V and J are TRBV20-1 and TRBJ2-7, with 7 bases that match TRBD1. The receptor was isolated from a woman under 30 with Graves' hyperthyroidism that later progressed to Graves' ophthalmopathy. The sample consisted of blood. This CDR3 reads CSAEQGIHEQYF. CDR3 bases: TGCAGTGCCGAACAGGGGATCCACGAGCAGTACTTC.